This T cell receptor (beta chain) was recorded in a study of T-cell memory formation after mild COVID-19. TCRdb recomputed calls from the 5' RACE reads with MiXCR, one row per CDR3 protein. The table has 350,000 to 450,000 distinct CDR3 sequences, over 25% seen once. Germline V gene lookup returns CDR1 SEHNR and CDR2 FQNEAQ (reference sequence). The V and J ends lost 3 bases and 7 bases respectively, with 12 bases between them. CDR3 length equals 13 residues. This clonotype was detected only a few times. This chain connects TRBV7-9 to TRBJ2-5; tentative D call: TRBD2 (5 bases). The source is an adult woman who had mild COVID-19 (a few samples of this study predate the infection). Cell type and time point are not known. Sequencing was done on a sample of PBMCs or a T cell subset sorted from them (not recorded which). The CDR3 DNA reads TGTGCCAGCAGCTTCTCTAGTGGAGGGACCCAGTACTTC. Amino acids: CASSFSSGGTQYF.